Described below is a single T cell receptor (beta chain) sequence and its context. This clonotype came up many times. No cognate antigen has been identified for it. The input lacks base qualities; no much larger clone sits a single base away. The sample originates from a study of human T cells and chemical hapten exposure (dated by TCRdb to the early 2020s). Concerning the study at large: For sensitization, 2% DPC in acetone was applied to a roughly 2 cm by roughly 2 cm area of upper inner arm skin. Libraries were pooled for sequencing, and variation in per-sample TCR yields was attributed mainly to small differences in library volumes within the pool. Throughout the approximately 24-week study period, patients were also given weekly therapeutic DPC doses on the scalp. Patch testing on the upper back used Finn chambers containing 0.01% DPC, with scoring done after 6 days according to International Contact Dermatitis Research Group standards. Peripheral blood TCR repertoire changes were tracked in vivo in alopecia patients during primary and secondary sensitization to the hapten diphenylcyclopropenone (DPC). Blood samples were taken from patients before sensitization (week 0) and then at 2, 6 and about 24 weeks after DPC sensitization. The patient cohort, mostly female, included alopecia areata with under or over 50% scalp involvement, alopecia totalis and alopecia universalis. Blood for TCR sequencing was provided by twenty-nine alopecia patients at one to four time points (pre-sensitization, 2, 6 and 24 weeks). Overall study results and their limits: Patch test score was positively correlated with the number of PT1 expanded TCRs, with significance at thresholds 8, 16 and 32 but not at 4. Because all patients had alopecia, a presumed autoimmune disease, the immune response of the patients might differ from that of healthy individuals. Significantly more large CDR3 similarity clusters were formed by expanded TCRs than by pre-sensitization or healthy control sets, consistent with antigen-driven responses. Repeated subsampling changed both the strength of the expansion versus patch-test correlation and the threshold at which that correlation became significant. The number of TCRs above 1 in 1000 frequency did not change with DPC sensitization; there was no evidence of global repertoire structure alterations.

CDR1 and CDR2 (MNHEY, SVGAGI) derive from the germline V gene. Trimming takes 5 bases from V and 6 bases from J, and the germline ends sit 14 bases apart. CDR3 length: 15 amino acids, cysteine to phenylalanine. CDR3 DNA is the only sequence kept; it has 45 bases, read in frame from the first base. This specimen's time point label, interpreted: pre-sensitization, week 0. Taken with the paper, the label for treatment or condition translates to: therapeutic diphenylcyclopropenone sensitization with weekly scalp DPC. At every patch-test visit, the blood draw took place before the patch test was put on. To be eligible, patients had to be aged 18 to 70, diagnosed with alopecia and judged suitable for DPC therapy, while pregnant patients were excluded. Total RNA was isolated from unfractionated whole blood collected in Tempus Blood RNA tubes. Library preparation employed RACE. The run used a NextSeq 500. During library preparation, unique molecular identifiers were attached to individual cDNA molecules so that TCRs could be counted in a quantitative, reproducible way. For every blood RNA sample, sequencing covered both the TCR alpha and TCR beta chains. The study's processing was this. The median number of TCRs per sample was approximately 96,000, ranging from about 23,224 to 690,600. V, J and CDR3 annotation of the TCR reads was performed with the Decombinator software suite. For the PS versus PT1 abundance plots, all samples were subsampled to the same number of TCRs (28,000). TCRs were defined as expanded if absent before sensitization and observed at least eight times at the 2-week time point. TCRdb reworked the public reads: Q25 trimming with fastp, MiXCR clone assembly, productive beta chains retained. Merged by CDR3 protein, the rows form single entries marked with the most common genes and DNA. The V and J calls were not made by the authors but by TCRdb's processing. The sample table lists some 360,000 distinct CDR3 sequences, roughly 5% of them with a count of one. 2.5% to 3% of the sample rests with the top ten.

The sample was whole blood, taken in connection with sensitization to the hapten diphenylcyclopropenone (DPC). Recombination connected TRBV6-5 to TRBJ1-6; D gene: possibly TRBD1, on 5 matching bases. The TCR originated in a woman in her forties or fifties with alopecia areata. Some clones in this sample may be carry-over from other donors' samples. The DNA reads as follows: TGTGCCAGCAGTGCCGGGACCGCTCTTAATTCACCCCTCCACTTT. This is translated as CASSAGTALNSPLHF.